This T cell receptor beta chain was profiled in a study of early T cells in non-severe SARS-CoV-2 infection. About the research overall: Unsorted whole blood bulk RNA was sequenced, with unpaired chains.

This CDR3 has 13 amino acids. V was pared by 7 bases and J by 4 bases, with 14 bases between. Per the germline V gene, CDR1 is SQVTM and CDR2 is ANQGSEA. At least ten counts were recorded for this clonotype. TCRdb ran MiXCR on the 5' RACE reads and lists one entry per CDR3 protein. This sample has some 30,000 distinct CDR3 sequences, with about 3.8% found just once. The sequence was collected from an adult who was a healthcare worker with PCR-confirmed SARS-CoV-2 infection or an uninfected control (not recorded which). The sample comprised whole blood. V gene TRBV29-1 combines with J gene TRBJ2-1; D is ambiguous. The CDR3 DNA sequence: TGCAGCGCCTCAACTTCGCCGTACAATGAGCAGTTCTTC. Its protein is CSASTSPYNEQFF.